This T cell receptor beta chain was documented in a study of T cell responses to AZD1222 COVID-19 vaccine (dated by TCRdb to about 2021). In the study overall: TCR sequencing was performed for about 250 trial participants, of whom around 210 were given two doses of AZD1222 and approximately 26 were given two doses of MenACWY control vaccine. Enrollment into the trials was organized by age into subgroups of 18-55, 56-69 and 70-plus years, and those subgroups contained roughly 140, 27 and 60 TCR-sequenced participants, respectively.

Concerning this clone itself: Its antigen is not yet known. No qualities accompany the bases; no much larger clone lies one base away.

What this sample's time point label stands for: about 28 days (+/-7) after the second vaccine dose. AZD1222 recipients with second doses at about 4 weeks or about 12 weeks were pooled, because spike-specific TCR depth and breadth did not differ between schedules. Vaccinee samples were obtained from the UK trials COV001 and COV002, which included a single-blind randomized controlled phase 2/3 trial of AZD1222 (ChAdOx1 nCoV-19) in healthy adults. For TCRbeta chain sequencing, PBMC samples from trial participants were taken at day 0 and at day 28 after the second dose. Counted from cysteine to phenylalanine, this CDR3 has 13 amino acids. The CDR3 DNA has 39 bases and is translated from base 1. V is cut by 0 bases and J by 5 bases, and the space between the germline ends is 7 bases. Looking up the germline V gene yields CDR1 SGHTA and CDR2 FQGNSA. Points the paper makes about the study in general: Vaccine-associated CD4 TCRs spanned the whole spike protein, with dominant responses in regions 160-218 and 743-854. Participants were mostly white British and included more females than males, and it was suggested by the authors that clonal diversity may have been underestimated. The 56-69-year group was small, and its depth increase did not reach significance, likely because of low power. Because no samples from the day 14 peak response were available, repertoires could be characterized only after the peak T cell response. Reportedly, close to half of the unique spike-specific TCRs recognized epitopes lying outside the regions that are mutated in the B.1.351 and B.1.1.7 variants. After two AZD1222 doses, spike-specific TCR breadth and depth were significantly higher than at day 0 and than in MenACWY recipients. Conclusions about previously exposed vaccinees are limited because only 5 or 6 AZD1222 recipients were SARS-CoV-2 seropositive at baseline.

The CDR3 regions of human TCRbeta chains were analyzed by immunosequencing. The original methods were these. TCRs in the repertoires were compared against a reference library of SARS-CoV-2-specific TCRs that had been generated with the MIRA antigen-specificity platform. Breadth was defined as the fraction of unique TCRs that were SARS-CoV-2-associated, and depth was defined as the fraction of total T cells that were SARS-CoV-2-associated. Using the MIRA data, each spike-specific TCR was mapped to the spike region that the TCR reacts to and placed in a CD4 or CD8 class. Log10-transformed breadth and depth values were compared by one-way ANOVA with Sidak's multiple comparisons tests. Not all clones reach the TCRdb copy of this immuneACCESS table, which keeps in-frame sequences only. Checked studies attribute under half of the gap to unresolved V genes and leave the rest unexplained. D and trimming come from the DNA, and the V and J calls and clone size come from that table. Recorded for this sample are fewer than 150,000 clones; approximately 92% of them occurred a single time. Clones ranked in the top ten supply 6.5% to 8% of the sample.

This receptor chain uses TRBV7-2 and TRBJ1-2, and the D gene may be TRBD1, 6 bases matching. The receptor was derived from an adult who received the AZD1222 COVID-19 vaccine. Source: peripheral blood, taken 28 days after the second AZD1222 dose. This receptor carries the CDR3 CASSLAGGYGYTF. The bases read TGTGCCAGCAGCTTAGCAGGGGGGTATGGCTACACCTTC.